A selection of T cell receptor beta chains follows, all from one sample in a study of T cells in Graves' hyperthyroidism and ophthalmopathy. MiXCR was run by TCRdb on the multiplex PCR reads, yielding one entry per CDR3 protein. The table records roughly 700,000 distinct CDR3 sequences, around 13% of them present only once. Material for sequencing was blood. The receptor source for this set is a young woman with Graves' hyperthyroidism. CDR3s include the opening cysteine and the closing phenylalanine or tryptophan. D genes are given only for firm matches. The size field is filled for only some rows; it gives once, few, many or a size class.

d_call	clone_size	j_call	v_call	cdr3_aa	cdr3_nt
TRBD2	many	TRBJ2-3	TRBV7-6	CASSLLMPGGGDTQYF	TGTGCCAGCAGCTTACTGATGCCGGGAGGGGGAGATACGCAGTATTTT
NA	NA	TRBJ1-2	TRBV4-3	CTSSQDHMQGYTF	TGCACCAGCAGCCAAGATCATATGCAGGGCTACACCTTC
NA	many	TRBJ2-3	TRBV7-8	CASSLGTGLAGTDTQYF	TGTGCCAGCAGCTTAGGTACTGGGCTAGCAGGCACAGATACGCAGTATTTT
NA	few	TRBJ2-5	TRBV18	CASSPSLLAGETQYF	TGTGCCAGCTCGCCGAGTCTACTAGCTGGAGAGACCCAGTACTTC
NA	few	TRBJ2-2	TRBV20-1	CSARGGRTRPGELFF	TGCAGTGCTAGGGGAGGTCGGACCCGGCCCGGGGAGCTGTTTTTT
NA	NA	TRBJ2-2	TRBV27	CASSRERRTGELFF	TGTGCCAGCAGCCGGGAGCGTAGGACCGGGGAGCTGTTTTTT
NA	many	TRBJ1-5	TRBV30	CAWSSDSNQPQHF	TGTGCCTGGAGTTCGGATAGCAATCAGCCCCAGCATTTT
NA	many	TRBJ2-7	TRBV5-5	CASSWTESSYEQYF	TGTGCCAGCAGCTGGACGGAAAGCTCCTACGAGCAGTACTTC
TRBD1	many	TRBJ1-6	TRBV20-1	CSAGAGQNNSPLHF	TGCAGTGCTGGAGCGGGACAGAACAATTCACCCCTCCACTTT
NA	NA	TRBJ2-1	TRBV29-1	CSVRIRFSQYEQFF	TGCAGCGTACGGATACGATTCTCACAATATGAGCAGTTCTTC
NA	NA	TRBJ2-1	TRBV9	CASSDYKYNEQFF	TGTGCCAGCAGCGACTACAAGTACAATGAGCAGTTCTTC
TRBD1	few	TRBJ1-1	TRBV20-1	CSALLTGGGWLNTEAFF	TGCAGTGCTCTCCTTACAGGGGGCGGGTGGTTGAACACTGAAGCTTTCTTT
NA	many	TRBJ2-1	TRBV28	CASNLGNEQFF	TGTGCCAGCAATCTGGGCAATGAGCAGTTCTTC
NA	many	TRBJ2-7	TRBV12-3/TRBV12-4	CASSSLGGRDYEQYF	TGTGCCAGCAGTTCCCTCGGGGGTAGGGACTACGAGCAGTACTTC
TRBD1	many	TRBJ1-1	TRBV27	CASRQGGTEAFF	TGTGCCAGCCGACAGGGAGGCACTGAAGCTTTCTTT
TRBD2	many	TRBJ2-7	TRBV11-2	CASSSGLAGRTYEQYF	TGTGCCAGCAGCTCCGGACTAGCGGGCCGGACCTACGAGCAGTACTTC
NA	many	TRBJ2-3	TRBV7-6	CASSSNGGASTDTQYF	TGTGCCAGCAGCTCAAACGGAGGTGCTAGCACAGATACGCAGTATTTT
NA	NA	TRBJ1-1	TRBV5-1	CASSFGGMMNTEAFF	TGCGCCAGCAGCTTCGGAGGGATGATGAACACTGAAGCTTTCTTT
TRBD2	many	TRBJ2-1	TRBV18	CASSRPGTSDHNEQFF	TGTGCCAGCTCACGTCCAGGGACTAGCGACCACAATGAGCAGTTCTTC
TRBD1	NA	TRBJ1-1	TRBV6-1	CASTKRDRDEAFF	TGTGCCAGCACTAAAAGAGACAGGGATGAAGCTTTCTTT
TRBD1	NA	TRBJ2-1	TRBV20-1	CSVQEEAGQGEIDEQFF	TGCAGTGTTCAGGAGGAGGCCGGACAGGGGGAAATCGATGAGCAGTTCTTC
NA	NA	TRBJ1-2	TRBV29-1	CSVPGLGGYTF	TGCAGCGTTCCAGGCCTCGGAGGCTACACCTTC